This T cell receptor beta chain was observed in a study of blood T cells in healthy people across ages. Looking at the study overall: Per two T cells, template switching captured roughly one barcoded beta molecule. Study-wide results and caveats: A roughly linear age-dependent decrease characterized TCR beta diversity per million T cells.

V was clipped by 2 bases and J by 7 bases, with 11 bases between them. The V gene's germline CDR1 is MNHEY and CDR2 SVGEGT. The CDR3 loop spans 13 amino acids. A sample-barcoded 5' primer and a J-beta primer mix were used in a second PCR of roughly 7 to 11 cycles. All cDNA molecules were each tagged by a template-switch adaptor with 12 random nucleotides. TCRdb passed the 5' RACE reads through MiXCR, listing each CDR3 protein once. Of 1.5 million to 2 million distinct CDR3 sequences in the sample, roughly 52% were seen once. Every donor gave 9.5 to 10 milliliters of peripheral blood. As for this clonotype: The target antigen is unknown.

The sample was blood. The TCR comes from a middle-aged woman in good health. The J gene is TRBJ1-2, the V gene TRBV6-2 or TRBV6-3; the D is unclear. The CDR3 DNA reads TGTGCCAGCAGTTACGTGGCAGTTAGTGGCTACACCTTC. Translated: CASSYVAVSGYTF.